Described below is a single T cell receptor (beta chain) sequence and its context. Its target is unknown. At sampling all donors were nominally healthy, likely with unrecorded immune exposures. The sample originates from a study of cytomegalovirus exposure and HLA in healthy donors. The wider study: The Caucasian-associated ancestry cluster contained about 80% of the roughly 400 genotyped donors. General study results and limits: High specificity and sensitivity for cytomegalovirus status were reported for the classifier.

PCR involved 60 Vbeta and 13 Jbeta primers. Under the authors' procedure: About 12 million of 80 million to 85 million unique TCR beta chains were shared, per a later count. Some clones are missing from TCRdb's copy, which holds only in-frame ones; the method was immunoSEQ multiplex PCR. The DNA was the basis for D and trimming; V, J and clone size are from that table. The sample yields under 150,000 clones, over 65% seen once. This CDR3 is 16 amino acids long. Germline trimming cut 1 base from V and 4 bases from J; bases unmatched to any gene: 9. CDR1 and CDR2 (germline): MNHEY, SVGAGI. The gene calls are TRBV6-5 and TRBJ1-2, with 7 bases that match TRBD1. The sequencing sample was made of PBMCs. The receptor comes from a woman younger than 30 in good health and CMV-seronegative. The CDR3 protein is CASSYFPGQTLYGYTF. The CDR3 coding sequence is TGTGCCAGCAGTTACTTTCCGGGACAGACTCTCTATGGCTACACCTTC.